These 9 T cell receptor beta chains came from one sample sequenced in a study of blood T cell repertoires in COVID-19. Using immunoSEQ multiplex PCR, the repertoire was profiled, and TCRdb retains in-frame clones only, with some absent. The sample yields roughly 180,000 clones, approximately 86% seen once. Sequenced input: peripheral blood. Receptor source: an older man with active or convalescent COVID-19.

This clone was detected only once. This chain connects TRBV4-1 to TRBJ2-1; D possibly corresponds to TRBD1 (5 bases). The CDR3 contains 16 residues. In germline, CDR1 is MGHRA, CDR2 YSYEKL. V dropped 6 bases and J dropped 0 bases, with 15 bases sitting between them. The CDR3 spells CASRKGQGSSYNEQFF. The CDR3 region has the DNA TGCGCCAGCAGAAAGGGGCAGGGAAGCTCCTACAATGAGCAGTTCTTC.

This chain joins TRBV15 and TRBJ2-2, with TRBD1 identical over 7 bases. V shed 3 bases and J 3 bases; nucleotides not matched to a gene: 4. Germline V gene lookup returns CDR1 LNHNV and CDR2 YYDKDF (reference sequence). The CDR3 contains 15 residues. In DNA, the CDR3 is TGTGCCACCAGCAGTTTTCAGGGGGACACCGGGGAGCTGTTTTTT. Translated: CATSSFQGDTGELFF.

The chain links TRBV10-3 to TRBJ1-1, with D uncertain. The CDR3 runs 13 residues. Germline CDR1 is ENHRY and CDR2 is SYGVKD. V dropped 0 bases and J dropped 7 bases, with 9 bases sitting between them. CDR3 region: CAISESLTIEAFF. Written as DNA, the CDR3 is TGTGCCATCAGTGAGTCTCTCACTATTGAAGCTTTCTTT.

The V and J genes are TRBV3-1 (or the pseudogene TRBV3-2) and TRBJ2-1; D may be TRBD1 (5 bases). The germline gives CDR1 LGHDT, CDR2 YNNKEL (reference sequence). The CDR3 is 15 residues long. The V and J ends lost 1 base and 5 bases respectively, with 12 bases between them. CDR3 coding DNA: TGTGCCAGCAGCCAAGTGAGACAGCGCCACAATGAGCAGTTCTTC. It yields the protein CASSQVRQRHNEQFF.

The chain is built from TRBV5-4 and TRBJ1-6; possible D gene TRBD1, 6 bases. Deletions cut 0 bases from V and 9 bases from J, with 10 bases between. The CDR3 extends over 14 amino acids. Germline CDR1 and CDR2: SGHNT and YYREEE (reference sequence). The DNA of the CDR3 is TGTGCCAGCAGCTTGGCAGGGGCGCGTTCACCCCTCCACTTT. This encodes CASSLAGARSPLHF.

The chain recombines TRBV19 with TRBJ2-1; TRBD2 agrees at 11 bases. CDR3 length: 16 residues. After removal of 5 bases from V and 4 bases from J, the junction contained 7 bases not matched to a gene. Germline loops: CDR1 LNHDA, CDR2 SQIVND (reference sequence). The CDR3 nucleotides read TGTGCCAGTAGTCGGACCGGGACTAGCGGTTACAATGAGCAGTTCTTC. Its translation is CASSRTGTSGYNEQFF.

The chain joins TRBV27 to TRBJ1-6, with D perhaps TRBD1 (6 bases). The CDR3 length is 13 residues. Germline lookup yields CDR1 MNHEY and CDR2 SMNVEV (reference sequence). V gave up 3 bases and J gave up 15 bases, with 15 bases separating them. CDR3 in amino acids: CASSFPGQRLLHF. The CDR3 DNA is TGTGCCAGCAGTTTCCCCGGACAGAGGCTCCTCCACTTT.

A few counts support this clone. The J gene is TRBJ2-5, the V gene TRBV10-3; weak D call: TRBD1 (6 bases). V dropped 6 bases and J dropped 2 bases, with 10 bases sitting between them. Per the germline V gene, CDR1 is ENHRY and CDR2 is SYGVKD. The length of the CDR3 is 13 residues. The CDR3 bases are TGTGCCATCAGCTCAGGGGAACAAGAGACCCAGTACTTC. It codes for CAISSGEQETQYF.

The chain recombines TRBV7-9 with TRBJ1-2; 7 positions match TRBD1. Germline assignment: CDR1 SEHNR and CDR2 FQNEAQ (reference sequence). This CDR3 spans 14 amino acids. Trimming at V came to 5 bases and at J to 4 bases, leaving 7 bases not matched to a gene. The CDR3 bases are TGTGCCAGCAGCCCTCTAGGGACAGCCTATGGCTACACCTTC. Amino acids: CASSPLGTAYGYTF.